Following are 15 T cell receptor beta chains from one sample sequenced in a study of human T cells and chemical hapten exposure. The sample's time point: patch test 1, 2 weeks after DPC sensitization. Stated treatment: therapeutic diphenylcyclopropenone sensitization with weekly scalp DPC. TCRdb itself ran the RACE reads through MiXCR, one entry per CDR3 protein. The sample holds about 380,000 distinct CDR3 sequences; about 4.4% are singletons and the top ten take under 3%. Sequenced material: whole blood, taken in connection with sensitization to the hapten diphenylcyclopropenone (DPC). These receptors originate from a woman aged 45-65 years with alopecia areata. Some clones in this sample may be carry-over from other donors' samples.

The table lists this clonotype with a few counts. V usage is TRBV12-3 or TRBV12-4 and J usage is TRBJ1-1; a possible D gene is TRBD1 (6 bases). The CDR3 spans 15 residues. V lost 4 bases and J lost 1, with 13 bases in between. The CDR3 sequence is CASSSMDSGNTEAFF. CDR3 nucleotide sequence: TGTGCCAGCAGTTCTATGGACAGCGGGAACACTGAAGCTTTCTTT.

This clonotype was detected only a few times. The chain couples TRBV30 to TRBJ2-1; 10 bases map to TRBD2. Germline lookup yields CDR1 GTSNPN and CDR2 SVGIG (reference sequence). V lost 0 bases to trimming and J lost 8 bases; unmatched junction nucleotides: 13. CDR3 length: 17 amino acids. The CDR3 region is CAWSVRPSGSARYEQFF. DNA for the CDR3: TGTGCCTGGAGTGTAAGGCCTAGCGGGAGTGCGCGCTATGAGCAGTTCTTC.

This clonotype has ten or more counts. This chain joins TRBV3-1 and TRBJ2-1; possibly TRBD2 for D (6 bases). Trimming took 0 bases from V and 12 from J, leaving 15 bases between them. This CDR3 has 14 residues. Germline V gene lookup returns CDR1 LGHDT and CDR2 YNNKEL (reference sequence). CDR3 nucleotides: TGTGCCAGCAGCCAAGATTGGCCGGGGGTCGGGCAGTTCTTC. This encodes CASSQDWPGVGQFF.

In its sample, this clonotype was seen a few times. This chain joins TRBV12-3 or TRBV12-4 and TRBJ2-5, with D perhaps matching TRBD2 (5 bases). The CDR3 is 14 residues long. V was shortened by 3 bases and J by 5 bases, with 13 bases between the two germline ends. In DNA form, the CDR3 reads TGTGCCAGCAGTTTTGTTGGCTCGGGGGAGACCCAGTACTTC. Amino acids: CASSFVGSGETQYF.

This clonotype was counted a few times. The J gene is TRBJ2-1, the V gene TRBV7-9, with D possibly matching TRBD1 (5 bases). This CDR3 has 14 residues. The V gene's germline CDR1 is SEHNR and CDR2 FQNEAQ (reference sequence). V was trimmed by 0 bases and J by 11 bases, leaving 14 bases between them. The CDR3 region is CASSLAGASEKQFF. The CDR3 DNA reads TGTGCCAGCAGCTTAGCAGGGGCCAGTGAAAAGCAGTTCTTC.

V usage is TRBV29-1 and J usage is TRBJ2-7; tentatively, D is TRBD1 (5 bases). There are 12 residues in the CDR3. CDR1 and CDR2 (germline): SQVTM, ANQGSEA. Trimming removed 4 bases from V and 3 bases from J, with 10 bases in between. CDR3: CSVAGILYEQYF. The CDR3 DNA is TGCAGCGTTGCAGGGATCCTCTACGAGCAGTACTTC.

This clonotype was counted only a few times. The chain carries TRBV6-2 or TRBV6-3 and TRBJ2-2; no clear D gene. From germline, CDR1 is MNHEY and CDR2 SVGEGT. V was cut by 6 bases and J by 6 bases, with 11 bases left in between. The CDR3 length is 13 residues. In nucleotides, the CDR3 is TGTGCCAGCAGGAGGTCAGGCCCCGGGGAGCTGTTTTTT. Protein sequence: CASRRSGPGELFF.

This clonotype was found a few times. V gene TRBV27 combines with J gene TRBJ1-2, with D maybe TRBD1 (6 bases). Between the trimmed V and J ends, which lost 5 bases and 2 bases, there was a span of 15 bases. Germline V CDR1 and CDR2: MNHEY, SMNVEV (reference sequence). The CDR3 extends over 15 amino acids. The DNA of the CDR3 is TGTGCCAGCAGTAAAGGCAGGGGATCGAACTATGGCTACACCTTC. Protein product: CASSKGRGSNYGYTF.

This clonotype was found a few times. V and J are TRBV12-3 or TRBV12-4 and TRBJ2-7; 7 bases line up with TRBD1. This CDR3 is built from 13 residues. V lost 7 bases, J lost 2 bases, and 5 bases stayed unmatched. CDR3 protein: CASIGQETYEQYF. CDR3 nucleotide sequence: TGTGCCAGCATCGGACAGGAGACCTACGAGCAGTACTTC.

In its sample, this clonotype was seen many times. The rearrangement uses TRBV10-3 and TRBJ1-1; D may be TRBD1 (5 bases). V lost 4 bases, J lost 0 bases, and 12 bases lay in between. CDR3 length: 15 residues. From germline, CDR1 is ENHRY and CDR2 SYGVKD. Written as DNA, the CDR3 is TGTGCCATCAGTGGGGGGGGGAGCATGAACACTGAAGCTTTCTTT. Translating gives CAISGGGSMNTEAFF.

In this sample, this clonotype turned up many times. The chain carries TRBV20-1 and TRBJ1-2, with TRBD1 identical over 9 bases. The CDR3 has 16 residues. V dropped 1 base and J dropped 4; count of bases not matched to a gene: 10. Germline CDR1 DFQATT, CDR2 SNEGSKA (reference sequence). In nucleotides, the CDR3 is TGCAGTGCTAGAGGTTACAGGGGGCGCGACGCCTATGGCTACACCTTC. It yields the protein CSARGYRGRDAYGYTF.

This clonotype was counted at least ten times. This chain connects TRBV2 to TRBJ1-1; D remains ambiguous. The CDR3 has 15 amino acids. Trimming cost V 4 bases and J 0 bases, with 12 bases left between them. The germline V gene has CDR1 SNHLY and CDR2 FYNNEI. The CDR3 here is CASSVDPRVNTEAFF. CDR3 sequence (DNA): TGTGCCAGCAGTGTTGATCCCAGAGTGAACACTGAAGCTTTCTTT.

This clonotype was seen repeatedly, ten times or more. J is TRBJ2-7 and V is TRBV6-6, with no clear D. The CDR3 contains 13 residues. Germline loops: CDR1 MNHNY, CDR2 SVGAGI (reference sequence). V lost 4 bases and J lost 3, with 10 bases in between. Here the CDR3 reads CASSLQPSYEQYF. The CDR3 coding sequence is TGTGCCAGCAGTTTGCAACCAAGCTACGAGCAGTACTTC.

J is TRBJ1-4 and V is TRBV6-1, with no clear D. CDR1 is MNHNS and CDR2 is SASEGT in the germline V gene. The V and J ends lost 4 bases and 4 bases respectively, with 10 bases between them. The CDR3 spans 14 residues. CDR3 protein: CASSVRGFNEKLFF. CDR3 sequence (DNA): TGTGCCAGCAGTGTCCGGGGTTTTAATGAAAAACTGTTTTTT.

In this sample, this clonotype turned up many times. The V and J genes are TRBV12-3 or TRBV12-4 and TRBJ2-7; D gene ambiguous. The V end lost 8 bases, the J end lost 0 bases, and 14 bases lay between the germline ends. CDR3 length: 14 amino acids. Here the CDR3 reads CASGPGGTSYEQYF. In DNA, the CDR3 is TGTGCCAGCGGGCCCGGCGGTACCTCCTACGAGCAGTACTTC.